A single TCR beta chain is shown here with its context. The antigen is undetermined. This sample also contains other DNA sequences that code for the same CDR3. V lost 0 bases and J lost 4, with 7 bases in between. The CDR3 has 12 amino acids. Germline CDR1 and CDR2: GTSNPN and SVGIG (reference sequence). Time point here: blood from clinic visit 5 months post-surgery; TSC patient then seizure free. Surgery cases with the highest brain T cell transcript signatures were chosen for sequencing. At least one anti-epileptic drug was given before surgery. The repertoire was sequenced with immunoSEQ multiplex PCR; TCRdb's copy has only in-frame clones and lacks some. The sample has hundreds of thousands of clones, over 85% seen once. This entry belongs to a study of brain T cells in children with intractable seizures. The study, taken as a whole, reports: Absence of clones before surgery may stem from lower sequencing depth. HCMV serostatus was not known, and viral specificity came from CDR3 similarity only.

The chain uses TRBV30 and TRBJ2-7; D ambiguous. The source is a boy in the first two years of life with tuberous sclerosis and intractable seizures. This specimen was peripheral blood, taken approximately 5 months after surgery. In DNA, the CDR3 is TGTGCCTGGAGTGTCAAGGGTTACGAGCAGTACTTC. Protein product: CAWSVKGYEQYF.